The next 6 T cell receptor beta chains were all read from a single sample in a study of T cell changes during pregnancy in multiple sclerosis. TCRdb keeps only in-frame clones here, not all; method: immunoSEQ multiplex PCR. The repertoire has tens of thousands of clones, around 94% of them found once; the top ten carry approximately 2%. The material sequenced was peripheral blood, taken after pregnancy. The receptors shown here come from a female donor with multiple sclerosis, enrolled in a pregnancy study.

CDR3 in DNA: TGTGCCAGCAGCTTAGGGACAGGGAGGAAGGGAGAGACCCAGTACTTC. Its protein product is CASSLGTGRKGETQYF. The chain has TRBV7-9 and TRBJ2-5, with TRBD1 matching 8 bases. Germline loops: CDR1 SEHNR, CDR2 FQNEAQ (reference sequence). Losses at the gene ends were 1 base for V and 4 bases for J; bases not matched to a gene: 8. This CDR3 is built from 16 residues.

This chain joins TRBV19 and TRBJ1-2; 8 bases line up with TRBD1. The CDR3 contains 15 residues. The V and J ends lost 5 bases and 7 bases, in that order; junction bases with no gene match: 12. Germline V CDR1 and CDR2: LNHDA, SQIVND (reference sequence). The CDR3 bases are TGTGCCAGTAGTCCGAGGACAGGGCTAATCTCTGGCTACACCTTC. It encodes CASSPRTGLISGYTF.

This clone is a singleton in its sample. This chain joins TRBV18 and TRBJ2-7, with D maybe TRBD1 (5 bases). The CDR3 covers 15 residues. Trimming pared 6 bases from V and 1 base from J, leaving 16 bases between. Germline CDR1 KGHSH, CDR2 LQKENI. The CDR3 region is CASSYPGLPSYEQYF. The CDR3 DNA reads as TGTGCCAGCTCGTACCCAGGGCTCCCTTCCTACGAGCAGTACTTC. Complete variable domain (other parts from reference TRBV18 and TRBJ2-7): NAGVMQNPRHLVRRRGQEARLRCSPMKGHSHVYWYRQLPEEGLKFMVYLQKENIIDESGMPKERFSAEFPKEGPSILRIQQVVRGDSAAYFCASSYPGLPSYEQYFGPGTRLTVT.

V usage is TRBV4-3 and J usage is TRBJ1-2; the D is unclear. Trimming left V 4 bases short and J 3 bases short, with 24 bases between. The V gene's germline CDR1 is LGHNA and CDR2 YSLEER. The CDR3 spans 18 residues. The CDR3 protein is CASSPVSGTEVGYYGYTF. The DNA of the CDR3 is TGCGCCAGCAGCCCAGTAAGTGGTACAGAAGTGGGCTACTATGGCTACACCTTC.

The chain uses TRBV7-2 and TRBJ2-1; possible D gene TRBD2, 7 bases. Trimming removed 7 bases from V and 8 bases from J, with 15 bases in between. Germline lookup yields CDR1 SGHTA and CDR2 FQGNSA. The CDR3 totals 13 residues. The CDR3 protein is CASTVGGGDEQFF. CDR3 DNA: TGTGCCAGCACCGTAGGGGGGGGCGATGAGCAGTTCTTC.

The chain links TRBV6-6 to TRBJ1-2; D ambiguous. CDR1 is MNHNY and CDR2 is SVGAGI in the germline V gene (reference sequence). The V end lost 2 bases, the J end lost 1 base, and 11 bases lay between the germline ends. The CDR3 runs 15 residues. The CDR3 DNA follows: TGTGCCAGCAGTTACCCCCCCGGGATTAACTATGGCTACACCTTC. Amino acids: CASSYPPGINYGYTF.